The 20 T cell receptor beta chains reported below all come from one sample, sequenced in a study of cytomegalovirus exposure and HLA in healthy donors. The PCR employed 60 Vbeta primers together with 13 Jbeta primers. The method was immunoSEQ multiplex PCR; TCRdb's version includes in-frame clones alone and lacks a portion of them. The table records 120,000 to 150,000 clones, about 80% of them present only once. Sample: PBMCs. The receptors stem from a man aged 25 to 45 in good health and CMV-seropositive.

This chain joins TRBV5-1 and TRBJ2-7, with 9 bases fitting TRBD1. With 3 bases clipped from V and 4 bases from J, the junction kept 2 bases outside the gene matches. Germline V CDR1 and CDR2: SGHRS, YFSETQ. The CDR3 sequence is 13 residues long. CDR3 amino acids: CASSWTGVYEQYF. The CDR3 nucleotides read TGCGCCAGCAGCTGGACAGGGGTTTACGAGCAGTACTTC.

The chain combines TRBV6-5 with TRBJ1-4; D is ambiguous. V gave up 2 bases and J gave up 4 bases, with 8 bases separating them. This CDR3 spans 14 amino acids. Germline loops: CDR1 MNHEY, CDR2 SVGAGI. The CDR3 here is CASSYGSSNEKLFF. The CDR3 DNA reads as TGTGCCAGCAGTTACGGGTCTAGTAATGAAAAACTGTTTTTT.

The chain employs TRBV10-3 and TRBJ2-2; possible D gene TRBD1, 6 bases. Germline CDR1 is ENHRY and CDR2 is SYGVKD. Trimming cost V 10 bases and J 5 bases, with 14 bases left between them. This CDR3 is 13 amino acids long. The CDR3 coding sequence is TGTGCCACGCCGGGACAAAATACCGGGGAGCTGTTTTTT. Translated: CATPGQNTGELFF.

The V and J genes are TRBV30 and TRBJ1-1; maybe TRBD1 (5 bases). The CDR3 spans 10 residues. The V end lost 3 bases, the J end lost 6 bases, and 5 bases lay between the germline ends. Germline CDR1 reads GTSNPN; CDR2 reads SVGIG (reference sequence). CDR3 region: CAWSRAEAFF. The CDR3 DNA reads as TGTGCCTGGAGCAGGGCTGAAGCTTTCTTT.

The chain is built from TRBV4-3 and TRBJ2-6; 9 bases are a match to TRBD1. CDR3 size: 17 residues. V shed 3 bases and J 3 bases; nucleotides not matched to a gene: 6. CDR1 and CDR2 (germline): LGHNA, YSLEER. In nucleotides, the CDR3 is TGCGCCAGCAGCCATCTGGACAGGGGTAGTGGGGCCAACGTCCTGACTTTC. Protein sequence: CASSHLDRGSGANVLTF.

The chain joins TRBV9 to TRBJ2-1, with 12 positions matching TRBD2. Germline CDR1 reads SGDLS; CDR2 reads YYNGEE. This CDR3 has 15 residues. The J segment lost 3 bases and the V segment lost 2 bases, leaving 0 bases of the junction unmatched. The CDR3 DNA reads TGTGCCAGCAGCGTGACTAGCGGGGGCTACAATGAGCAGTTCTTC. This translates into CASSVTSGGYNEQFF.

The genes are TRBV27 and TRBJ2-5, with D perhaps TRBD2 (6 bases). CDR3 length: 14 residues. The V end lost 0 bases, the J end lost 7 bases, and 12 bases lay between the germline ends. Germline assignment: CDR1 MNHEY and CDR2 SMNVEV (reference sequence). The CDR3 is CASSLSALGGTQYF. The CDR3 DNA reads as TGTGCCAGCAGTTTATCTGCTCTCGGGGGGACCCAGTACTTC.

This sequence joins TRBV19 and TRBJ1-5; 7 bases fit TRBD1. Germline trimming cut 6 bases from V and 0 bases from J; bases unmatched to any gene: 5. The V gene's germline CDR1 is LNHDA and CDR2 SQIVND (reference sequence). The CDR3 loop spans 15 amino acids. The CDR3 DNA reads TGTGCCAGTAGCATGGGACAGATTAGCAATCAGCCCCAGCATTTT. Protein: CASSMGQISNQPQHF.

The chain employs TRBV28 and TRBJ1-3; 7 nucleotides match TRBD1. The ends lost 5 bases at V and 4 bases at J; junction bases unmatched: 8. Germline CDR1 is MDHEN and CDR2 is SYDVKM. The CDR3 runs 15 residues. CDR3 coding DNA: TGTGCCAGCAGTGAACAGGGGCGGGCGGGAAACACCATATATTTT. It yields the protein CASSEQGRAGNTIYF.

The V gene is TRBV4-1, the J gene TRBJ1-2; 9 nucleotides agree with TRBD1. Germline-derived CDR1 and CDR2 are MGHRA and YSYEKL. The CDR3 spans 16 residues. V shed 3 bases, J shed 3 bases, and the junction held 8 bases outside the gene matches. The CDR3 is CASSQGGQGIYYGYTF. DNA for the CDR3: TGCGCCAGCAGCCAGGGCGGACAGGGGATATACTATGGCTACACCTTC.

The chain has TRBV7-2 and TRBJ2-7; D is perhaps TRBD1 (6 bases). This CDR3 region has 11 residues. CDR1 SGHTA and CDR2 FQGNSA come from the germline V gene. V lost 4 bases and J 8 bases, leaving 9 bases between the germline ends. For the CDR3, the DNA is TGTGCCAGCAGCTCGGGACAACAGCAGTACTTC. Encoded protein: CASSSGQQQYF. Based on the CDR3 plus reference TRBV7-2 and TRBJ2-7, the full variable domain is GAGVSQSPSNKVTEKGKDVELRCDPISGHTALYWYRQSLGQGLEFLIYFQGNSAPDKSGLPSDRFSAERTGGSVSTLTIQRTQQEDSAVYLCASSSGQQQYFGPGTRLTVT.

The chain carries TRBV14 and TRBJ2-5; D is uncertain. Germline lookup yields CDR1 SGHDN and CDR2 FVKESK. V was pared by 3 bases and J by 5 bases, with 7 bases between. This CDR3 spans 12 amino acids. Here the CDR3 reads CASSHYWETQYF. DNA for the CDR3: TGTGCCAGCAGCCACTACTGGGAGACCCAGTACTTC.

Turning to this clone: This same CDR3 is encoded by further DNA sequences in the sample. The rearrangement links TRBV30 to TRBJ2-7; a weak D match, TRBD2 (6 bases). CDR1 is GTSNPN and CDR2 is SVGIG in the germline V gene (reference sequence). The V gene lost 5 bases and the J gene lost 1 base, with 9 bases spanning the gap. This CDR3 region has 12 residues. CDR3 residues: CAWGGSSYEQYF. Written as DNA, the CDR3 is TGTGCCTGGGGGGGGAGTTCCTACGAGCAGTACTTC.

This chain uses TRBV18 with TRBJ2-1; D is unresolved. The CDR3 is made up of 13 amino acids. V dropped 0 bases and J dropped 8 bases, with 8 bases sitting between them. CDR1 and CDR2 from the germline V gene are KGHSH and LQKENI. CDR3 residues: CASSPPSRDEQFF. Here the CDR3 DNA reads TGTGCCAGCTCACCACCAAGCCGGGATGAGCAGTTCTTC. The full variable domain, with the rest looked up from reference TRBV18 and TRBJ2-1, is NAGVMQNPRHLVRRRGQEARLRCSPMKGHSHVYWYRQLPEEGLKFMVYLQKENIIDESGMPKERFSAEFPKEGPSILRIQQVVRGDSAAYFCASSPPSRDEQFFGPGTRLTVL.

This sequence joins TRBV20-1 and TRBJ2-5; weak D call: TRBD2 (6 bases). V lost 4 bases and J lost 5, with 8 bases in between. The CDR3 has 11 amino acids. CDR1 DFQATT and CDR2 SNEGSKA come from the germline V gene (reference sequence). The CDR3 is CSAIGGETQYF. In DNA, the CDR3 is TGCAGTGCTATCGGGGGTGAGACCCAGTACTTC.

This clone came up once. The gene calls are TRBV6-5 and TRBJ1-2, with D uncertain. This CDR3 is built from 15 residues. V lost 5 bases and J lost 0, with 13 bases in between. Per the germline V gene, CDR1 is MNHEY and CDR2 is SVGAGI. Written as DNA, the CDR3 is TGTGCCAGCAGTCAGTACGACACTTCTAACTATGGCTACACCTTC. Its protein product is CASSQYDTSNYGYTF.

The chain carries TRBV4-1 and TRBJ2-1; 9 nucleotides align to TRBD1. Germline CDR1 and CDR2: MGHRA and YSYEKL. Trimming removed 4 bases from V and 5 bases from J; junction bases left unmatched: 3. The CDR3 runs 14 residues. CDR3 loop: CASSPRDRDNEQFF. As DNA, the CDR3 is TGCGCCAGCAGCCCCCGGGACAGGGACAATGAGCAGTTCTTC.

The chain carries TRBV11-2 and TRBJ2-7; 11 nucleotides agree with TRBD2. The CDR3 runs 14 residues. Germline-derived CDR1 and CDR2 are SGHAT and FQNNGV. The V gene end was trimmed by 5 bases and the J gene end by 6 bases; junction bases not matched to a gene: 6. The CDR3 protein is CASSPLAGALEQYF. In nucleotides, the CDR3 is TGTGCCAGCAGCCCACTAGCGGGAGCTCTCGAGCAGTACTTC.

The chain joins TRBV19 to TRBJ2-1; a weak D match, TRBD2 (7 bases). The CDR3 is made up of 16 amino acids. CDR1 is LNHDA and CDR2 is SQIVND in the germline V gene (reference sequence). Trimming removed 6 bases at V and 0 bases at J, with 15 bases between. The CDR3 region has the DNA TGTGCCAGTAGCCATGGGGGCGGGAGCTCCTACAATGAGCAGTTCTTC. Protein: CASSHGGGSSYNEQFF. Variable domain in full (rest from reference TRBV19 and TRBJ2-1): DGGITQSPKYLFRKEGQNVTLSCEQNLNHDAMYWYRQDPGQGLRLIYYSQIVNDFQKGDIAEGYSVSREKKESFPLTVTSAQKNPTAFYLCASSHGGGSSYNEQFFGPGTRLTVL.

This sequence joins TRBV7-2 and TRBJ2-4, with 8 bases that match TRBD1. The CDR3 contains 16 residues. Losses at the gene ends were 1 base for V and 1 base for J; bases not matched to a gene: 3. Germline V CDR1 and CDR2: SGHTA, FQGNSA. The CDR3 nucleotides read TGTGCCAGCAGCTTAGGGCAGGGGGCGGCCAAAAACATTCAGTACTTC. Protein: CASSLGQGAAKNIQYF.